This T cell receptor (beta chain) was documented in a study of blood T cell repertoires in COVID-19 (dated by TCRdb to the early 2020s). Notes on the research overall: The collaborator samples originated in the United States, Italy and Spain and spanned the acute and convalescent phases of COVID-19. The prospective study material was composed of cDNA or gDNA derived from T cells, B-cell-depleted T cells, or PBMCs. Subjects who had been exposed to COVID-19, were actively infected with it, or had recovered from it provided the deeply sampled blood TCRbeta repertoires that made up the dataset. A freely available public database, intended as a resource for researchers studying the immune response to SARS-CoV-2, is where the repertoires were released. Samples came from the ongoing ImmuneRACE study (first 160 participants) plus 1,254 subjects from 6 global collaborators. The sample metadata nearly always contained a de-identified subject ID, COVID-19 status, age in years and sex. HLA class I and class II types, where available, came from metadata supplied by the sample provider rather than from assay-based typing.

General findings and caveats noted by the study authors: Clinical and demographic metadata were provided uncurated, with the amount varying by source and participant.

Participants in the prospective study were enrolled through a virtual design, were aged about 18 to 90 years, and lived in 24 United States geographic areas. Cohort assignment in the prospective study relied on participant-reported clinical history from a screening survey and a study questionnaire. Recovered participants in ImmuneRACE Cohort 3 were defined by two consecutive negative NP/OP PCR tests, clearance by a healthcare professional, or resolution of symptoms. Mobile phlebotomists in the prospective study collected whole blood, serum and a nasopharyngeal or oropharyngeal swab from every participant. Additional blood draws and questionnaires over a roughly two-month period could optionally be provided by prospective study participants. Before DNA extraction, blood samples from the prospective study were shipped at room temperature or frozen. To note about this clone: Its antigen is not yet known. The input lacks base qualities; no much larger clone sits a single base away.

TCRbeta CDR3 regions were amplified from genomic DNA using the immunoSEQ Assay, a bias-controlled multiplex PCR. The published analysis was carried out like this. Within the assay, amplification of reference gene primers was used to estimate how many nucleated cells each sample contained. To quantify the absolute abundance of each unique TCRbeta CDR3 rearrangement, sequence reads were collapsed and filtered. For each sample, productive Simpson clonality was calculated as the square root of Simpson's diversity index over productive rearrangements. In its TCRdb copy, this immuneACCESS table keeps in-frame sequences only and misses some clones. Where compared with another copy, unresolved V genes explain less than half of these, and the others have no known cause. The DNA gave D and trimming, while V, J and clone size come from that table. The sample data list over 250,000 clones, and roughly 86% of these were observed just once. The ten largest clonotypes hold roughly 5.3% of the sample.

The CDR3 runs 15 residues from the cysteine to the phenylalanine. This entry keeps only the CDR3 DNA: 45 bases, framed from base 1. V trim: 4 bases; J trim: 0 bases; unmatched bases: 6. CDR1 SGHRS and CDR2 YFSETQ were looked up in the germline V gene. The specimen was PBMCs or T cells enriched from blood (not recorded which). This receptor was obtained from a woman aged 25 to 39 who had recovered from COVID-19. The chain joins TRBV5-1 to TRBJ2-7; TRBD1 matches 8 bases in the middle. The nucleotides are TGCGCCAGCAGCCGGGGACAGGTTAGCTCCTACGAGCAGTACTTC. It translates to CASSRGQVSSYEQYF.